This TCR beta chain was identified during a study of technical replicates of blood from several donors. Libraries were prepared by immunoSEQ multiplex PCR; TCRdb keeps only in-frame clonotypes and omits some of them. The sample has more than 70,000 clones, about 93% seen once. The CDR3 is made up of 13 amino acids. The V gene's germline CDR1 is SGHRS and CDR2 YFSETQ. V gave up 6 bases and J gave up 1 base; unmatched junction bases: 4. Sequenced sample: T cells isolated from PBMCs. This TCR came from a human donor in good health. The genes are TRBV5-1 and TRBJ2-7; TRBD1 matches at 7 bases. The CDR3 bases are TGCGCCAGCAACACACAGGGGTCCTACGAGCAGTACTTC. Protein: CASNTQGSYEQYF.